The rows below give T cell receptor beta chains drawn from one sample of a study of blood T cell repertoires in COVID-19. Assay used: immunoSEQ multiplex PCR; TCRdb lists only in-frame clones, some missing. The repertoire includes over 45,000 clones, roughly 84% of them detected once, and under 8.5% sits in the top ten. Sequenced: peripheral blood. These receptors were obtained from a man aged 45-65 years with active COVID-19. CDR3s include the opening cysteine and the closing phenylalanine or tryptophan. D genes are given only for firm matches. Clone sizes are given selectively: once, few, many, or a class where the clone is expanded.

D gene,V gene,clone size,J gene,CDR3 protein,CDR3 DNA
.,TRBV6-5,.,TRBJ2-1,CASSTIGEQFF,TGTGCCAGCAGTACCATCGGTGAGCAGTTCTTC
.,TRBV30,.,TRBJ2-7,CAWSRDGSYEQYF,TGTGCCTGGTCCCGGGATGGCTCCTACGAGCAGTACTTC
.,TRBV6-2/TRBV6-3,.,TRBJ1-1,CASSRVGGNTEAFF,TGTGCCAGCAGTCGAGTCGGAGGGAACACTGAAGCTTTCTTT
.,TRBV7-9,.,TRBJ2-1,CASSPSAAHNEQFF,TGTGCCAGCAGCCCCTCGGCGGCGCACAATGAGCAGTTCTTC
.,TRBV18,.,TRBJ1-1,CASSPLGARIAEAFF,TGTGCCAGCTCACCCTTGGGGGCCCGCATCGCTGAAGCTTTCTTT
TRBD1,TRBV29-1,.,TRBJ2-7,CSVEDRTGTFYEQYF,TGCAGCGTTGAGGATCGGACAGGGACCTTCTACGAGCAGTACTTC
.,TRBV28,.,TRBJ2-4,CASEGTFQDIQYF,TGTGCCAGTGAGGGGACATTCCAGGACATTCAGTACTTC
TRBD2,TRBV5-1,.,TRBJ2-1,CASSFLAGYNEQFF,TGCGCCAGCAGCTTTTTAGCGGGCTACAATGAGCAGTTCTTC
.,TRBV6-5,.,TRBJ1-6,CASTAGAGGSPLHF,TGTGCCAGCACGGCTGGAGCAGGAGGTTCACCCCTCCACTTT
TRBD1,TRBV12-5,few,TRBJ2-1,CASGFWTGVGLNEQFF,TGTGCTAGTGGTTTCTGGACAGGGGTAGGGTTGAATGAGCAGTTCTTC
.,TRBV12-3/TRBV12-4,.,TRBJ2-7,CASKRFNSYEQYF,TGTGCCAGCAAGCGATTCAATTCCTACGAGCAGTACTTC
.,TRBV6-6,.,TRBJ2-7,CASSDSYEQYF,TGTGCCAGCAGTGACAGCTACGAGCAGTACTTC
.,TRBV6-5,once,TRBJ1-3,CASTSILSGNTIYF,TGTGCCAGCACCTCGATCCTATCTGGAAACACCATATATTTT
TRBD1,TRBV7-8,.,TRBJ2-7,CASQLGTGSYEQYF,TGTGCCAGCCAATTGGGGACAGGTTCCTACGAGCAGTACTTC
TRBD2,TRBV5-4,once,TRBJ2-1,CASSLPSGPLNEQFF,TGTGCCAGCAGCTTGCCTAGCGGGCCCTTGAATGAGCAGTTCTTC
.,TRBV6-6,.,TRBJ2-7,CASSRGGSPEYF,TGTGCCAGCAGCCGGGGTGGCTCTCCAGAGTACTTC
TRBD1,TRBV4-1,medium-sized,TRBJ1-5,CASRGSGQGQPQHF,TGCGCCAGCAGGGGGTCGGGACAGGGCCAGCCCCAGCATTTT
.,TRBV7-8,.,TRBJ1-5,CASSFGNQPQHF,TGTGCCAGCAGCTTCGGGAATCAGCCCCAGCATTTT
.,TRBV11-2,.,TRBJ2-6,CASSGVSGANVLTF,TGTGCCAGCTCTGGAGTCTCTGGGGCCAACGTCCTGACTTTC
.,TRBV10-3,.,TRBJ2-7,CAISESTYEQYF,TGTGCCATCAGTGAGAGCACCTACGAGCAGTACTTC
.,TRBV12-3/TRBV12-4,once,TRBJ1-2,CASRMTGSYGYTF,TGTGCCAGCAGAATGACAGGTTCTTATGGCTACACCTTC
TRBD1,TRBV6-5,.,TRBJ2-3,CASRPGTEPRDTQYF,TGTGCCAGCAGGCCCGGGACAGAGCCTCGGGATACGCAGTATTTT
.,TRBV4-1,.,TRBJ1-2,CASSQGDFYGYTF,TGCGCCAGCAGCCAAGGGGACTTCTATGGCTACACCTTC
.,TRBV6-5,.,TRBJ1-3,CASSPQSSGNTIYF,TGTGCCAGCAGTCCACAGAGCTCTGGAAACACCATATATTTT